A selection of T cell receptor beta chains follows, all from one sample in a study of monozygotic twins with inflammatory bowel disease. TCRdb reprocessed the 5' RACE reads, with one entry per CDR3 protein and no DNA. Here the sample table reports 200,000 to 250,000 distinct CDR3 sequences. The sequenced sample consisted of blood. The receptor source for this set is a human donor with ulcerative colitis or Crohn's disease, or a healthy co-twin of an affected twin (not recorded which). The CDR3 runs from the conserved cysteine through the conserved F or W.

>TRBJ1-2|TRBV5-1
CASSLAAPDYGYTF
>TRBJ2-7|TRBV5-6
CASRRWGSGTYEQYF
>TRBJ2-1|TRBV15
CATSSGQGVDEQFF
>TRBJ2-2|TRBV10-3
CAISPLAGGDTGELFF
>TRBJ2-7|TRBV6-2/TRBV6-3
CASSSRPSGSLVHEQYF
>TRBJ1-1|TRBV6-2/TRBV6-3
CASSYRTITEAFF
>TRBJ1-6|TRBV6-1
CASKALYTADSPLHF
>TRBJ2-5|TRBV7-9
CASSLDSLRETQYF
>TRBJ1-3|TRBV5-6
CASSWVGSGNTIYF
>TRBJ2-3|TRBV7-3
CASSSGLLSTDTQYF
>TRBJ1-5|TRBV4-2
CASSQGGSTLNQPQHF
>TRBJ2-3|TRBV4-1
CASSQVAGATSTDTQYF
>TRBJ2-1|TRBV10-3
CAISPGQVENNEQFF
>TRBJ2-7|TRBV20-1
CSARDSAHELYF
>TRBJ2-7|TRBV2
CASKSWTDYSYEQYF
>TRBJ1-6|TRBV5-4
CASSLTDNSPLHF
>TRBJ2-1|TRBV24-1
CATSETLQGEQFF
>TRBJ2-5|TRBV5-1
CASSPTSGGRVETQYF
>TRBJ1-2|TRBV7-9
CASSLVPGVNYGYTF
>TRBJ2-7|TRBV7-9
CASSIDSYEQYF
>TRBJ1-4|TRBV7-2
CASSFPPDEKLFF
>TRBJ1-1|TRBV6-1
CASSGEVNTEAFF
>TRBJ1-2|TRBV5-5
CASSLVVETAFNYGYTF
>TRBJ2-1|TRBV20-1
CSARDLSGRAGGNEQFF
>TRBJ2-2|TRBV11-2
CVSRGGSGELFF
>TRBJ2-7|TRBV13
CASSLRQGNYEQYF
>TRBJ2-1|TRBV5-4
CASSFKGQVIGQFF
>TRBJ2-1|TRBV5-1
CASTLGGGPTYNEQFF
>TRBJ1-1|TRBV3-1
CASSPTSDRDEAFF
>TRBJ2-7|TRBV7-2
CASSIGSWGEQYF
>TRBJ2-3|TRBV5-1
CASSLDNSPKYF
>TRBJ1-1|TRBV12-3/TRBV12-4
CASSRVRYTEAFF
>TRBJ1-1|TRBV7-9
CASPLEGTEMNTEAFF
>TRBJ2-7|TRBV19
CASKGGDLSYEQYF
>TRBJ1-1|TRBV30
CAVSGTMNTEAFF
>TRBJ1-6|TRBV7-9
CASSLGGRDSPLHF
>TRBJ2-2|TRBV18
CASSPRQAGELFF
>TRBJ2-2|TRBV23-1
CASSQGARDTGELFF
>TRBJ1-1|TRBV5-1
CASSLALSGTEAFF
>TRBJ2-3|TRBV6-4
CASSDGATDTQYF
>TRBJ1-2|TRBV9
CAGSVDGNYGYTF